The present T cell receptor (beta chain) was sequenced within a study of blood T cell repertoires in COVID-19. For the study at large: T cells, B-cell-depleted T cells, or PBMCs supplied cDNA or gDNA.

Per the original data handling: Amplification with reference gene primers provided the estimates of nucleated cell counts. Sequencing was performed with immunoSEQ multiplex PCR; in TCRdb, only in-frame clones are kept and a portion is missing. Clone size and V and J calls were adopted from that table, with D and trimming inferred from the DNA. Here the sample spans 110,000 or so clones, 88% being singletons. The V and J ends lost 6 bases and 0 bases respectively, with 20 bases between them. CDR1 is SQVTM and CDR2 is ANQGSEA in the germline V gene. This CDR3 is built from 17 residues. The sequence was obtained from a woman in her 70s who had recovered from COVID-19. V is TRBV29-1 and J is TRBJ2-2; tentative D call: TRBD1 (5 bases). Sequencing input: peripheral blood. CDR3 sequence: CSVTGWFQGSNTGELFF. Written as DNA, the CDR3 is TGCAGCGTCACCGGGTGGTTCCAGGGATCGAACACCGGGGAGCTGTTTTTT.